The sequence of this T cell receptor beta chain was determined in a study of T-cell memory formation after mild COVID-19. V lost 8 bases and J lost 2; bases outside the gene matches: 7. CDR1 is SGHVS, CDR2 FQNEAQ, per germline. This CDR3 comprises 14 residues. Each CDR3 protein is one row after TCRdb ran MiXCR on the 5' RACE reads. The sample records 410,000 or so distinct CDR3 sequences, roughly a quarter being singletons. This clonotype occurred a few times. The gene calls are TRBV7-8 and TRBJ2-3; 7 bases are a match to TRBD2. The sequence came from an adult woman who had mild COVID-19 (a few samples of this study predate the infection). Cell type and time point are not known. Material: PBMCs or a T cell subset sorted from them (not recorded which). The CDR3 region is CASREAGFTDTQYF. The CDR3 DNA sequence: TGTGCCAGCCGGGAGGCGGGCTTCACAGATACGCAGTATTTT.